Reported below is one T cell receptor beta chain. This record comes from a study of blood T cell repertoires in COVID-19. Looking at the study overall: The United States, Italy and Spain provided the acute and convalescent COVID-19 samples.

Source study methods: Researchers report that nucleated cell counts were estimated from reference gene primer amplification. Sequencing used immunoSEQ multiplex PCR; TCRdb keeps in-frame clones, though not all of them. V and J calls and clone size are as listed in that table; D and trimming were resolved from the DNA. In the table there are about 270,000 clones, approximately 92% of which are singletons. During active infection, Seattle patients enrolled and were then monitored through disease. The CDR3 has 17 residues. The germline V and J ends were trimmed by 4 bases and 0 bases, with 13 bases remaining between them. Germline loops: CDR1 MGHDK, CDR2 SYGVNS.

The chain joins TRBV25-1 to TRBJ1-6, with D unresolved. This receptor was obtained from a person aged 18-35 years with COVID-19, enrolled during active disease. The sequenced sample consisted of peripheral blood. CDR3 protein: CASSGFDTSSYNSPLHF. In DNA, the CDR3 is TGTGCCAGCAGTGGGTTCGACACCAGCTCCTATAATTCACCCCTCCACTTT.